In its sample, the clone carrying this TCR beta chain was seen a few times. Its antigen is undetermined. The TCRbeta library incorporated unique molecular identifiers. TCRdb reanalysed the PCR reads using MiXCR and keeps one entry per CDR3 protein. The profile shows 500,000 to 750,000 distinct CDR3 sequences, approximately 13% of them singletons. The sample comes from a study of T-cell reconstitution after alpha-beta-depleted transplantation in children. Study-wide results and limits: Expanded graft clones numbering several hundred reportedly gave rise to alpha-beta T cells about two months after transplant.

The length of the CDR3 is 15 residues. Germline CDR1 MDHEN, CDR2 SYDVKM. The J segment lost 5 bases and the V segment lost 6 bases, leaving 9 bases of the junction unmatched. The starting material was PBMCs, mostly from graft donor cells, obtained 360 days after TCRalphabeta/CD19-depleted stem cell transplant. The TCR sequence derives from a male patient under 18 who had a stem cell transplant for acute myeloid leukemia, so the T cells may come from the graft donor. The chain uses TRBV28 and TRBJ2-1, with 8 bases that match TRBD2. The CDR3 DNA sequence: TGTGCCAGCAGCGAACTAGCGGTACTAAACAATGAGCAGTTCTTC. This codes for CASSELAVLNNEQFF.